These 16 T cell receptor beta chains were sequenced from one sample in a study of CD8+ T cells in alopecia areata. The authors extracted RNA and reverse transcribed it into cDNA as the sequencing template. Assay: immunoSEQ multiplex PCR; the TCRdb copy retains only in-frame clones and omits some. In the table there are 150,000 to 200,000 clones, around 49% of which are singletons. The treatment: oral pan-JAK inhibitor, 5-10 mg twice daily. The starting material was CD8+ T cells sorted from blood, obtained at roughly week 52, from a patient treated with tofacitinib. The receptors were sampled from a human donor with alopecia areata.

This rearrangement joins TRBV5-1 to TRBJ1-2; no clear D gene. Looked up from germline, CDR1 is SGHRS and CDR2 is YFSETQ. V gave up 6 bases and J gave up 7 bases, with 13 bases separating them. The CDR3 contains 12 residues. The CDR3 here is CASTENPGGYTF. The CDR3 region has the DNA TGCGCCAGCACGGAGAACCCAGGTGGCTACACCTTC.

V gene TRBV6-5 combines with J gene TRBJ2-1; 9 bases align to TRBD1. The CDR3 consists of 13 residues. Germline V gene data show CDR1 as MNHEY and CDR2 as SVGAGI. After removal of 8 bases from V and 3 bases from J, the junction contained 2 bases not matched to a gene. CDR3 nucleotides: TGTGCCAGCGCGGGACAGGGCTACAATGAGCAGTTCTTC. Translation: CASAGQGYNEQFF.

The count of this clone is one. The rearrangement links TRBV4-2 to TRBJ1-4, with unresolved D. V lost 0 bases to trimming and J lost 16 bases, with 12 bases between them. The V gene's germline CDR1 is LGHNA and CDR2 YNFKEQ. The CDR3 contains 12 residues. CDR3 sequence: CASSQDTGNPFF. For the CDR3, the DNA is TGTGCCAGCAGCCAAGATACGGGCAACCCGTTTTTT.

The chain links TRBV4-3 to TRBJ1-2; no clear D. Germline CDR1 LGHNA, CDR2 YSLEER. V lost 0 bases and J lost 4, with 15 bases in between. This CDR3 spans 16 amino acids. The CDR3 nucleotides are TGCGCCAGCAGCCAAGATACCCTATATCAAAGCTATGGCTACACCTTC. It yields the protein CASSQDTLYQSYGYTF.

The CDR3 is CASSPPSRERNEQFF. The CDR3 nucleotides read TGTGCCAGCTCACCCCCCTCCAGGGAACGGAATGAGCAGTTCTTC. The chain joins TRBV18 to TRBJ2-1, with D tentatively TRBD1 (5 bases). The CDR3 consists of 15 residues. Trimming left V 3 bases short and J 7 bases short, with 16 bases between. Germline V gene data show CDR1 as KGHSH and CDR2 as LQKENI.

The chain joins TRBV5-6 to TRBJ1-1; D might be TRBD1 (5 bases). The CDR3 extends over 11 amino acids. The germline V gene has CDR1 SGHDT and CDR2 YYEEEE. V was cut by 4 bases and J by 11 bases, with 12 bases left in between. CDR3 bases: TGTGCCAGCAGCCTGGACACTTCGGCTTTCTTT. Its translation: CASSLDTSAFF.

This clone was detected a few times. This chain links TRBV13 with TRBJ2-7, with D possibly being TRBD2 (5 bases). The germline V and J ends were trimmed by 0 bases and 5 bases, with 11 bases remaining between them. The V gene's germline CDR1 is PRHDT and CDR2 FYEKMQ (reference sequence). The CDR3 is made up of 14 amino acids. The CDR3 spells CASSLGSGLHEQYF. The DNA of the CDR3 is TGTGCCAGCAGCTTAGGGTCGGGGTTGCACGAGCAGTACTTC.

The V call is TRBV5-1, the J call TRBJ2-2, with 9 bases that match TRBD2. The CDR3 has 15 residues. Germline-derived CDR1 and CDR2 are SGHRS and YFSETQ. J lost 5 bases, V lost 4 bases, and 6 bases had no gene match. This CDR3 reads CASSSGTSKTGELFF. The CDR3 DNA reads TGCGCCAGCAGCAGCGGGACTAGCAAAACCGGGGAGCTGTTTTTT.

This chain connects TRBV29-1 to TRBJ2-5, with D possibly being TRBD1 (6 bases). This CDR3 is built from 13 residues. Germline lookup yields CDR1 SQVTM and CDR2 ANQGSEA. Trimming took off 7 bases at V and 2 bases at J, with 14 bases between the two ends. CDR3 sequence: CSALGGQQETQYF. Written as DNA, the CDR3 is TGCAGCGCGCTCGGTGGACAGCAAGAGACCCAGTACTTC.

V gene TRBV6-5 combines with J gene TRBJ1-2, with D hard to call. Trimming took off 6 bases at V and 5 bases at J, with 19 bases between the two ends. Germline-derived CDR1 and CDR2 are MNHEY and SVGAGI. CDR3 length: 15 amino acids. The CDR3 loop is CASSGPEGARYGYTF. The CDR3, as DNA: TGTGCCAGCAGCGGGCCGGAGGGCGCGCGGTATGGCTACACCTTC.

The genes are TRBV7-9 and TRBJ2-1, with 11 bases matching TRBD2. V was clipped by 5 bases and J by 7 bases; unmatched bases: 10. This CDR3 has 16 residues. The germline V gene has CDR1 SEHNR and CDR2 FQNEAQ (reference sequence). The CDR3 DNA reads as TGTGCCAGCAGCCCGACTAGCGGGGCGGGAAGAAATGAGCAGTTCTTC. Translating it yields CASSPTSGAGRNEQFF. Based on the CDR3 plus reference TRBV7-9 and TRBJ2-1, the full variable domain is DTGVSQNPRHKITKRGQNVTFRCDPISEHNRLYWYRQTLGQGPEFLTYFQNEAQLEKSRLLSDRFSAERPKGSFSTLEIQRTEQGDSAMYLCASSPTSGAGRNEQFFGPGTRLTVL.

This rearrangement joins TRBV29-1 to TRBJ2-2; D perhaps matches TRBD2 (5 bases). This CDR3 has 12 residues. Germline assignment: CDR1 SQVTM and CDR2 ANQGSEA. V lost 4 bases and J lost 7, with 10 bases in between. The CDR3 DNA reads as TGCAGCGTTGTCGGGGTCGGCGGGGAGCTGTTTTTT. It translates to CSVVGVGGELFF.

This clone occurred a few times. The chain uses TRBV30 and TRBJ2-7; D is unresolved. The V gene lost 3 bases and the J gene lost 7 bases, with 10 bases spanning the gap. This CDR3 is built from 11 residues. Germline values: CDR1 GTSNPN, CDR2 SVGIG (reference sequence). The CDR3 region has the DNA TGTGCCTGGAGCCTAGGCTGGGAGCAGTACTTC. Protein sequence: CAWSLGWEQYF.

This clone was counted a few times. The CDR3 here is CASSARTVEETQYF. DNA for the CDR3: TGTGCCAGCAGTGCCCGGACAGTTGAAGAGACCCAGTACTTC. The chain combines TRBV6-5 with TRBJ2-5; TRBD1 might be the D (6 bases). V was cut by 5 bases and J by 3 bases, with 13 bases left in between. Germline values: CDR1 MNHEY, CDR2 SVGAGI. CDR3 length: 14 amino acids.

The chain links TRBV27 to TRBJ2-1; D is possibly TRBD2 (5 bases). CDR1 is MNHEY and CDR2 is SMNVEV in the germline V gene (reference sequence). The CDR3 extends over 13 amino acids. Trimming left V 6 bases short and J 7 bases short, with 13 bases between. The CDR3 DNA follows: TGTGCCAGCAGCCCTAGCCGTGGGAATGAGCAGTTCTTC. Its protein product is CASSPSRGNEQFF.

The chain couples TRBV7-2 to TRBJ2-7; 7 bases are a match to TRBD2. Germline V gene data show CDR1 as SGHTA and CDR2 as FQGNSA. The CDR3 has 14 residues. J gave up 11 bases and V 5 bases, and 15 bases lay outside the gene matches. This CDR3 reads CASSPPGGRGRKYF. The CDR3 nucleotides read TGTGCCAGCAGCCCCCCGGGGGGTCGGGGCCGGAAGTACTTC.